A single TCR beta chain is shown here with its context. Its antigen remains unknown. Method: immunoSEQ multiplex PCR; TCRdb's copy keeps in-frame clones and lacks some. The table lists 95,000 to 100,000 clones, about 89% of them singletons. V lost 5 bases, J lost 4 bases, and 10 bases lay in between. The CDR3 sequence is 14 residues long. CDR1 and CDR2 (germline): KGHDR, SFDVKD. The data are from a study of T cell responses to AZD1222 COVID-19 vaccine. Notes on the study in general: Among the donors, most were white British and more were female, and clonal diversity was possibly underestimated. The study identified only five to seven AZD1222 recipients as seropositive at baseline.

This TCR was sampled from an adult who received the AZD1222 COVID-19 vaccine. This chain links TRBV24-1 with TRBJ2-2; maybe TRBD2 (6 bases). The sample here was peripheral blood, taken 28 days after the second AZD1222 dose. The CDR3 loop is CATSAPGATGELFF. DNA for the CDR3: TGTGCCACCAGTGCCCCGGGAGCCACCGGGGAGCTGTTTTTT.